The following is a T cell receptor beta chain sequence with its context. Its antigen remains unknown. The sample comes from a study of cytomegalovirus exposure and HLA in healthy donors. Study observations and caveats: Roughly even sequencing depth across donors was the assumption behind the presence/absence analyses. Analysis was carried out at a later point, and it linked a missense DCLRE1C variant to TCR beta V- and J-gene trimming.

The PCR ran on 60 Vbeta and 13 Jbeta primers. The authors' processing: Approximately 78 million unique TCR beta chains, about 11 million of them shared, were counted by a later analysis. Assay used: immunoSEQ multiplex PCR; TCRdb lists only in-frame clones, some missing. The D gene and trimming were derived from the DNA, and the V and J assignments and clone size from that table. The profile covers approximately 200,000 clones, with just under 80% appearing a single time and approximately 5.4% taken by the ten largest. The TCR sequence derives from a woman aged 25 to 39 in good health and CMV-seropositive. Sequenced material: PBMCs.

CDR3 residues: CASSFLGRGYTF. In nucleotides, the CDR3 is TGTGCCAGCAGTTTTTTGGGCAGAGGCTACACCTTC. The rearrangement links TRBV27 to TRBJ1-2; unclear D gene. Germline lookup yields CDR1 MNHEY and CDR2 SMNVEV (reference sequence). The CDR3 consists of 12 residues. V gave up 3 bases and J gave up 8 bases, with 10 bases separating them.